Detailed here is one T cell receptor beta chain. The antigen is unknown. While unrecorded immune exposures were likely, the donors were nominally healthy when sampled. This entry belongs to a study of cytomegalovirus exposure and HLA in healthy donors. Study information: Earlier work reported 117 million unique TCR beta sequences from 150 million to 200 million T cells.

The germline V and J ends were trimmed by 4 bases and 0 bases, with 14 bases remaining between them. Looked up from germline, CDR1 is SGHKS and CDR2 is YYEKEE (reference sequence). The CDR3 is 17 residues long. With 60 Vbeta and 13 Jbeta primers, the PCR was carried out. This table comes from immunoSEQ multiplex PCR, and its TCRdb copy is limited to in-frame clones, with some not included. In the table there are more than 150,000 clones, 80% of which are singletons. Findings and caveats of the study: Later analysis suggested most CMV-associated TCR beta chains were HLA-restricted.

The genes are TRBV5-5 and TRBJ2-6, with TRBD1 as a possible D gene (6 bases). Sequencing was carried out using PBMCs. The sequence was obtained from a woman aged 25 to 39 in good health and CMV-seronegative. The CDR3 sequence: CASSLGQTSSGANVLTF. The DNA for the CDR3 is TGTGCCAGCAGCCTCGGACAGACGAGCTCTGGGGCCAACGTCCTGACTTTC.